This T cell receptor beta chain was obtained from a study of monozygotic twins with inflammatory bowel disease. TCRalpha and TCRbeta cDNA was put through two nested PCRs of roughly 15 and 9 cycles. TCRdb reworked the 5' RACE reads into one entry per CDR3 protein, no DNA. The listing contains about 160,000 distinct CDR3 sequences. Germline V lookup: CDR1 SGHKS, CDR2 YYEKEE (reference sequence). This CDR3 has 12 amino acids. The J gene is TRBJ2-1, the V gene TRBV5-5. The sample comprised blood. The TCR comes from a human donor with ulcerative colitis or Crohn's disease, or a healthy co-twin of an affected twin (not recorded which). This CDR3 is CASSLGDNEQFF.